The next 11 T cell receptor beta chains were all read from a single sample in a study of PD-1 blockade in classical Hodgkin lymphoma. Every patient experienced relapse after autologous stem cell transplantation, and brentuximab vedotin exposure varied. Assay: immunoSEQ multiplex PCR; the TCRdb copy retains only in-frame clones and omits some. The sample holds approximately 58,000 clones, 80% to 95% seen once. Sequences were derived from peripheral blood mononuclear cells (PBMCs), sampled before the second cycle of nivolumab. The receptors derive from a human donor with classical Hodgkin lymphoma.

V and J are TRBV27 and TRBJ2-2, with D perhaps matching TRBD2 (5 bases). Trimming removed 5 bases at V and 1 base at J, with 20 bases between. The germline V gene has CDR1 MNHEY and CDR2 SMNVEV (reference sequence). This CDR3 region has 18 residues. CDR3 in amino acids: CASSQDYVWRVNTGELFF. In DNA form, the CDR3 reads TGTGCCAGCAGTCAAGACTACGTTTGGCGCGTGAACACCGGGGAGCTGTTTTTT.

This chain joins TRBV4-1 and TRBJ2-7; D not certain. The CDR3 contains 14 residues. V was pared by 0 bases and J by 7 bases, with 13 bases between. Germline V lookup: CDR1 MGHRA, CDR2 YSYEKL. The CDR3 region is CASSQEPGAWEQYF. CDR3 bases: TGCGCCAGCAGCCAAGAACCTGGTGCTTGGGAGCAGTACTTC.

This chain uses TRBV19 with TRBJ1-6, with a possible D match to TRBD1 (6 bases). The germline V gene encodes CDR1 LNHDA and CDR2 SQIVND (reference sequence). The CDR3 covers 12 residues. V lost 2 bases to trimming and J lost 14 bases, with 10 bases between them. CDR3 residues: CASSIPQGSLHF. Here the CDR3 DNA reads TGTGCCAGTAGTATACCCCAGGGGTCCCTCCACTTT.

This sequence joins TRBV14 and TRBJ1-5; 8 bases align to TRBD1. V was pared by 1 base and J by 4 bases, with 0 bases of the junction left unmatched. The CDR3 consists of 14 residues. CDR1 and CDR2 (germline): SGHDN, FVKESK. This CDR3 reads CASSQGDRNQPQHF. The CDR3 DNA reads TGTGCCAGCAGCCAAGGGGACAGGAATCAGCCCCAGCATTTT.

CDR3 coding DNA: TGCGCCAGCAGCCTCTGGACAGGGAGTTCCTACGAGCAGTACTTC. It codes for CASSLWTGSSYEQYF. V and J are TRBV5-1 and TRBJ2-7; 8 nucleotides match TRBD1. V gave up 4 bases and J gave up 1 base; unmatched junction bases: 7. The CDR3 extends over 15 amino acids. Germline values: CDR1 SGHRS, CDR2 YFSETQ.

V gene TRBV30 combines with J gene TRBJ1-4; TRBD1 agrees at 7 bases. The germline gives CDR1 GTSNPN, CDR2 SVGIG (reference sequence). This CDR3 is 16 amino acids long. With 2 bases clipped from V and 2 bases from J, the junction kept 8 bases outside the gene matches. DNA for the CDR3: TGTGCCTGGAGTCGAGGGGGCCGATCGACTAATGAAAAACTGTTTTTT. Translating gives CAWSRGGRSTNEKLFF.

The chain combines TRBV5-1 with TRBJ1-6; D might be TRBD1 (6 bases). Trimming took 7 bases from V and 8 from J, leaving 16 bases between them. Per the germline V gene, CDR1 is SGHRS and CDR2 is YFSETQ. This CDR3 spans 14 amino acids. CDR3 sequence: CASRSGSGDSPLHF. CDR3 coding DNA: TGCGCCAGCCGATCCGGGTCAGGGGATTCACCCCTCCACTTT.

In its sample, this clone was seen once. The genes are TRBV15 and TRBJ1-2; TRBD1 matches at 7 bases. Per germline, CDR1 LNHNV and CDR2 YYDKDF (reference sequence). The CDR3 sequence is 15 residues long. V gave up 0 bases and J gave up 4 bases; unmatched junction bases: 5. The CDR3 DNA sequence: TGTGCCACCAGCAGAGAAATAGGGACAGCCTATGGCTACACCTTC. It encodes CATSREIGTAYGYTF.

The genes are TRBV27 and TRBJ2-3; 9 nucleotides match TRBD2. This CDR3 has 15 amino acids. V lost 2 bases, J lost 3 bases, and 3 bases stayed unmatched. Germline V gene data show CDR1 as MNHEY and CDR2 as SMNVEV (reference sequence). CDR3 nucleotide sequence: TGTGCCAGCAGTTTAGCGGGGGGGCCAACAGATACGCAGTATTTT. Encoded protein: CASSLAGGPTDTQYF.

V and J are TRBV5-4 and TRBJ1-6; TRBD1 matches at 9 bases. Germline lookup yields CDR1 SGHNT and CDR2 YYREEE (reference sequence). Unmatched junction bases numbered 5, after V lost 3 bases and J lost 7 bases. CDR3 length: 15 amino acids. CDR3 loop: CASSWDGQGNSPLHF. The DNA of the CDR3 is TGTGCCAGCAGCTGGGACGGACAGGGGAATTCACCCCTCCACTTT.

This clone occurred once. The chain couples TRBV9 to TRBJ2-3; 13 nucleotides agree with TRBD2. Germline V lookup: CDR1 SGDLS, CDR2 YYNGEE. This CDR3 is 19 amino acids long. V lost 4 bases and J lost 6; bases outside the gene matches: 17. The CDR3 DNA follows: TGTGCCAGCAGCCCGAGGGGACTAGCGGGATCCTTCGATAGGGATACGCAGTATTTT. As protein: CASSPRGLAGSFDRDTQYF. Looking up the rest from reference TRBV9 and TRBJ2-3 gives the full variable domain: DSGVTQTPKHLITATGQRVTLRCSPRSGDLSVYWYQQSLDQGLQFLIQYYNGEERAKGNILERFSAQQFPDLHSELNLSSLELGDSALYFCASSPRGLAGSFDRDTQYFGPGTRLTVL.